These 11 T cell receptor beta chains were sequenced from one sample in a study of neurological immune-mediated disorders. MiXCR was run by TCRdb on the 5' RACE reads, yielding one entry per CDR3 protein. This sample carries about 82,000 distinct CDR3 sequences, 2.6% of them seen once, and the ten largest clones take roughly 1.1%. The sequenced sample was PBMCs. The receptors come from a woman aged 25 to 39 with multiple sclerosis.

This clonotype was seen many times. The rearrangement links TRBV29-1 to TRBJ2-7; D gene unclear. Germline V CDR1 and CDR2: SQVTM, ANQGSEA. With 4 bases removed from V and 5 bases from J, the gap between germline ends came to 9 bases. The CDR3 loop spans 11 amino acids. The CDR3 DNA is TGCAGCGTTGTAGGCAACCACGAGCAGTACTTC. This gives the protein CSVVGNHEQYF.

Worth noting for this clonotype: It may be a read error: a sequence one base away is much more abundant. J is TRBJ2-3 and V is TRBV10-3, with 11 nucleotides matching TRBD2. Germline V gene data show CDR1 as ENHRY and CDR2 as SYGVKD. The CDR3 is made up of 14 amino acids. The chain's CDR3 is CATRLAGPTDKQYF. Here the CDR3 DNA reads TGTGCCACTCGACTAGCGGGGCCCACAGATAAGCAGTATTTT.

This clonotype was detected many times. The chain has TRBV7-6 and TRBJ2-1; D may be TRBD2 (5 bases). V was shortened by 4 bases and J by 5 bases, with 12 bases between the two germline ends. The CDR3 spans 14 residues. Germline CDR1 reads SGHVS; CDR2 reads FNYEAQ. The CDR3 here is CASSYLGMHNEQFF. In DNA, the CDR3 is TGTGCCAGCAGCTACCTCGGGATGCACAATGAGCAGTTCTTC.

This clonotype occurred many times. This chain joins TRBV21-1 and TRBJ1-2. TRBV21-1 is annotated as a pseudogene. This CDR3 is 18 amino acids long. In nucleotides, the CDR3 is TGTGCCAGCAGCAAGAGCTGGGATGCTGGGAGCGAGATAGAGAACTACACCTTC. It yields the protein CASSKSWDAGSEIENYTF.

With respect to this clonotype: Since a much larger clone is just one base distant, this may be a read error. This chain links TRBV2 with TRBJ2-2; maybe TRBD2 (6 bases). The CDR3 has 16 amino acids. Germline assignment: CDR1 SNHLY and CDR2 FYNNEI. The ends were cut back, 11 bases at V and 0 bases at J, with 19 bases in the middle. The CDR3 DNA reads as TGTGCCGGCACCTCACTCGGCGGGGCGAACACCGGGGAGCTGTTTTTT. Protein sequence: CAGTSLGGANTGELFF.

This clonotype was counted at least ten times. The chain couples TRBV5-5 to TRBJ2-1, with TRBD2 identical over 8 bases. After removal of 4 bases from V and 8 bases from J, the junction contained 17 bases not matched to a gene. The CDR3 spans 17 residues. The germline V gene encodes CDR1 SGHKS and CDR2 YYEKEE (reference sequence). The CDR3 protein is CASSMGIAGPYIHEQFF. The CDR3 coding sequence is TGTGCCAGCAGCATGGGGATAGCGGGACCCTACATTCATGAGCAGTTCTTC.

This clonotype was counted many times. This sequence joins TRBV20-1 and TRBJ2-1, with D uncertain. Germline V CDR1 and CDR2: DFQATT, SNEGSKA (reference sequence). The CDR3 totals 12 residues. Trimming left V 0 bases short and J 7 bases short, with 7 bases between. The CDR3 DNA reads as TGCAGTGCTAGAGATACTACTAATGAGCAGTTCTTC. Protein: CSARDTTNEQFF.

This clonotype was counted many times. This sequence joins TRBV10-2 and TRBJ2-5; 8 nucleotides align to TRBD2. The V gene's germline CDR1 is WSHSY and CDR2 SAAADI. The CDR3 runs to 13 residues. V was clipped by 6 bases and J by 3 bases; unmatched bases: 3. CDR3 protein: CASSYSGKETQYF. CDR3 in DNA: TGCGCCAGCAGCTATAGCGGGAAAGAGACCCAGTACTTC.

This clonotype was recorded many times. V usage is TRBV7-2 and J usage is TRBJ2-1; D may match TRBD1 or TRBD2 (6 bases each). With 5 bases removed from V and 4 bases from J, the gap between germline ends came to 9 bases. Germline V gene sequence: CDR1 SGHTA, CDR2 FQGNSA. This CDR3 is 13 amino acids long. The CDR3 is CASSTGAYNEQFF. The DNA of the CDR3 is TGTGCCAGCAGCACGGGGGCATACAATGAGCAGTTCTTC.

This clonotype was seen many times. The CDR3 DNA follows: TGTGCCAGCAGTTTAACGTCGTACAGTAATATAGGCAATGAGCAGTTCTTC. Amino acid sequence: CASSLTSYSNIGNEQFF. The chain has TRBV27 and TRBJ2-1; D is uncertain. The CDR3 covers 17 residues. Germline loops: CDR1 MNHEY, CDR2 SMNVEV (reference sequence). V was pared by 2 bases and J by 6 bases, with 20 bases between.

Ten or more counts support this clonotype. The chain couples TRBV5-1 to TRBJ2-1, with D possibly matching TRBD1 (6 bases). The CDR3 sequence is 16 residues long. Trimming left V 0 bases short and J 9 bases short, with 19 bases between. Per germline, CDR1 SGHRS and CDR2 YFSETQ. Here the CDR3 DNA reads TGCGCCAGCAGCTTGGCAGGGGAAACAGGGATCGGTGAGCAGTTCTTC. Its translation: CASSLAGETGIGEQFF.